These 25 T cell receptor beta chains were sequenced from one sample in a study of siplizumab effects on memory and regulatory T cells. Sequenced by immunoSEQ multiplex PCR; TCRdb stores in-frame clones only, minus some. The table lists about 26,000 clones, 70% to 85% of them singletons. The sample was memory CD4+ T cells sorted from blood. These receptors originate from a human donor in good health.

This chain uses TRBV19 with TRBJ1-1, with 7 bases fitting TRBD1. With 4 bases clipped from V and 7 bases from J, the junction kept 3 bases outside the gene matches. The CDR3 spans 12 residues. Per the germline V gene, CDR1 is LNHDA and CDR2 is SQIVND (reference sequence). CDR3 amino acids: CASSNRQGEAFF. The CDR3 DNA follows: TGTGCCAGTAGTAACCGACAGGGTGAAGCTTTCTTT.

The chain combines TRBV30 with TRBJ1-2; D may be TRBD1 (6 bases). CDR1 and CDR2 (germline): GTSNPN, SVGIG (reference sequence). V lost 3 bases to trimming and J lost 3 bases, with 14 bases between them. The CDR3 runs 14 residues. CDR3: CAWSPDSRYYGYTF. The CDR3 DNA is TGTGCCTGGAGCCCGGACAGCCGATACTATGGCTACACCTTC.

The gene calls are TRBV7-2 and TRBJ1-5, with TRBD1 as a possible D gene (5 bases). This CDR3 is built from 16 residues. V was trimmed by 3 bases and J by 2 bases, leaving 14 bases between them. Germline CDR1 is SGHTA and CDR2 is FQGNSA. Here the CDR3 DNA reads TGTGCCAGCAGCTTTATGTCAGGGTTCGGCAATCAGCCCCAGCATTTT. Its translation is CASSFMSGFGNQPQHF. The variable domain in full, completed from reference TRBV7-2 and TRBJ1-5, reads GAGVSQSPSNKVTEKGKDVELRCDPISGHTALYWYRQSLGQGLEFLIYFQGNSAPDKSGLPSDRFSAERTGGSVSTLTIQRTQQEDSAVYLCASSFMSGFGNQPQHFGDGTRLSIL.

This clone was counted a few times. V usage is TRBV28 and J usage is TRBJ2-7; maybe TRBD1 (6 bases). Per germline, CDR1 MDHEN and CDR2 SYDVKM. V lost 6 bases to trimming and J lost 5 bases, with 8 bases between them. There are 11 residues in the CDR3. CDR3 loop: CASRKGDEQYF. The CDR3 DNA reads TGTGCCAGCAGGAAGGGGGACGAGCAGTACTTC.

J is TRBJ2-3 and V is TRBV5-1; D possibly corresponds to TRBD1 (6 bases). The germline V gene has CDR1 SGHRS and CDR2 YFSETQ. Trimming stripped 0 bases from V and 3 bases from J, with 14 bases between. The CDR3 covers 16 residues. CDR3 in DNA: TGCGCCAGCAGCTTGGCAGGGGCCGTGAGAACAGATACGCAGTATTTT. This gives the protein CASSLAGAVRTDTQYF.

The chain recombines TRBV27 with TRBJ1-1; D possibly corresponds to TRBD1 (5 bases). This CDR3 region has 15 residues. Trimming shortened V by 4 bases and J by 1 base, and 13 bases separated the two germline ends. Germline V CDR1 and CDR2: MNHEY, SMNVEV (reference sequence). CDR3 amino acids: CASSSGKGGNTEAFF. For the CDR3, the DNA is TGTGCCAGCAGTTCAGGGAAGGGTGGGAACACTGAAGCTTTCTTT.

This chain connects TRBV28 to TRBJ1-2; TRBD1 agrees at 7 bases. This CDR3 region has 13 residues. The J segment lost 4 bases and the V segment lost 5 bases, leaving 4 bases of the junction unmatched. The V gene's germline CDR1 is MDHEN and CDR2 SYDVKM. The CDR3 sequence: CASSPTGTYGYTF. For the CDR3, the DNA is TGTGCCAGCAGTCCGACAGGGACCTATGGCTACACCTTC.

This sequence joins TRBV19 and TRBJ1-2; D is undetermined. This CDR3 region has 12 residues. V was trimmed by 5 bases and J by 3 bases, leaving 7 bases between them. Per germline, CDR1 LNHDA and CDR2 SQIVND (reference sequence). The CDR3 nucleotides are TGTGCCAGTAGTCGGCCCGACTATGGCTACACCTTC. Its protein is CASSRPDYGYTF. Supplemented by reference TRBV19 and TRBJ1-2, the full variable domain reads DGGITQSPKYLFRKEGQNVTLSCEQNLNHDAMYWYRQDPGQGLRLIYYSQIVNDFQKGDIAEGYSVSREKKESFPLTVTSAQKNPTAFYLCASSRPDYGYTFGSGTRLTVV.

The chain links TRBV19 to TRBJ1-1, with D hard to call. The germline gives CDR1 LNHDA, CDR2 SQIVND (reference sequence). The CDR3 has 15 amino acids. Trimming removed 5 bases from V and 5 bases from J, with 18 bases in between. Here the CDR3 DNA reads TGTGCCAGTAGTCCCCTGAAGGACGGGTGGACTGAAGCTTTCTTT. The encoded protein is CASSPLKDGWTEAFF.

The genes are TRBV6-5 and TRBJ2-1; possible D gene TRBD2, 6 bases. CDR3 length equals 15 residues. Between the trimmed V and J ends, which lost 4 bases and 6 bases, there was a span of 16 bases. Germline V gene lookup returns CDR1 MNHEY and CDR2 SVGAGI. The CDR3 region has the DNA TGTGCCAGCAGTTTGGAGGGCCGGAAGGGCAATGAGCAGTTCTTC. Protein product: CASSLEGRKGNEQFF.

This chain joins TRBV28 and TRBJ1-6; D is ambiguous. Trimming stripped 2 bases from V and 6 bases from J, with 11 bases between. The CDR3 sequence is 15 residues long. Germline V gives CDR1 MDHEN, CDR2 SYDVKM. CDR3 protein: CASSLQDRRNSPLHF. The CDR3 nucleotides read TGTGCCAGCAGTTTACAGGATCGGCGTAATTCACCCCTCCACTTT.

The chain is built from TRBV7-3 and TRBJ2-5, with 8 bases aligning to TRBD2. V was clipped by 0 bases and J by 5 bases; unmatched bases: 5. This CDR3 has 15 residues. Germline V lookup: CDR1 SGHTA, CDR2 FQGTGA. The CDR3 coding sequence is TGTGCCAGCAGCTTAACGTCCGGGAGGGCGGAGACCCAGTACTTC. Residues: CASSLTSGRAETQYF.

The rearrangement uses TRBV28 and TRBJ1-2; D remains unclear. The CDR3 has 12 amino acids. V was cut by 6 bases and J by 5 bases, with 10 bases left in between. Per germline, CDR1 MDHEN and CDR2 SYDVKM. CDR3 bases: TGTGCCAGCAGGCCCGACAAATATGGCTACACCTTC. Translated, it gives CASRPDKYGYTF.

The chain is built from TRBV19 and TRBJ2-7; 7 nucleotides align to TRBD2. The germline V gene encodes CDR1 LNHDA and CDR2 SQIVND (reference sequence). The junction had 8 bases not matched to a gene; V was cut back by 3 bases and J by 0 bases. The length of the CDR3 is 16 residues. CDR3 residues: CASSIEAGALSYEQYF. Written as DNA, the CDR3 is TGTGCCAGTAGTATTGAGGCGGGAGCCCTCTCCTACGAGCAGTACTTC.

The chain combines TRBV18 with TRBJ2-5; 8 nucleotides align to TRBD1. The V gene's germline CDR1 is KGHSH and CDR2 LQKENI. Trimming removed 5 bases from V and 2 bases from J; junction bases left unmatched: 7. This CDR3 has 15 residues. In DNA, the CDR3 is TGTGCCAGCTCATCTACTCGGACAGGGCAAGAGACCCAGTACTTC. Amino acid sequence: CASSSTRTGQETQYF.

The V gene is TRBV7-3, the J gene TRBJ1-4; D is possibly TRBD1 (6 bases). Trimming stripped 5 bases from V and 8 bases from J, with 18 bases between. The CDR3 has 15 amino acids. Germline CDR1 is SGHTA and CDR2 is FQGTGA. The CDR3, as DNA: TGTGCCAGCAGCCCATCGTCAGGGGAGGGAGAAAAACTGTTTTTT. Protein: CASSPSSGEGEKLFF.

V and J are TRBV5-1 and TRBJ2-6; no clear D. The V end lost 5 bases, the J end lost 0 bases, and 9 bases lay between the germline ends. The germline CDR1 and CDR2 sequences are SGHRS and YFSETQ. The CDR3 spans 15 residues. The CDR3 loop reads CASRGTDSGANVLTF. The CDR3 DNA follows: TGCGCCAGCAGGGGAACAGACTCTGGGGCCAACGTCCTGACTTTC. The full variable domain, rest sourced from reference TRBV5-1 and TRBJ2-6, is KAGVTQTPRYLIKTRGQQVTLSCSPISGHRSVSWYQQTPGQGLQFLFEYFSETQRNKGNFPGRFSGRQFSNSRSEMNVSTLELGDSALYLCASRGTDSGANVLTFGAGSRLTVL.

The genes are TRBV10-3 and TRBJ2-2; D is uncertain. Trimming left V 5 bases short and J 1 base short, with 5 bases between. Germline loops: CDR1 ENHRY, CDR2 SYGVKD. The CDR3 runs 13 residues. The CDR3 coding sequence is TGTGCCATCAGTTCGATGAACACCGGGGAGCTGTTTTTT. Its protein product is CAISSMNTGELFF.

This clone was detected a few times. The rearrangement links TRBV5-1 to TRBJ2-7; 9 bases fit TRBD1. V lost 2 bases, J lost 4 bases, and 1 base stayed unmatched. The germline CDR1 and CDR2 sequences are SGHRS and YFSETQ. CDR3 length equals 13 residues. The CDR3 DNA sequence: TGCGCCAGCAGCTTCGGGACAGGGTACGAGCAGTACTTC. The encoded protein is CASSFGTGYEQYF.

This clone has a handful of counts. CDR3 sequence: CASSRRPESYEQYF. CDR3 DNA sequence: TGCGCCAGCAGCCGGCGGCCAGAGTCCTACGAGCAGTACTTC. J is TRBJ2-7 and V is TRBV4-1; D gene uncertain. Trimming shortened V by 4 bases and J by 1 base, and 11 bases separated the two germline ends. CDR3 length: 14 amino acids. In germline, CDR1 is MGHRA, CDR2 YSYEKL.

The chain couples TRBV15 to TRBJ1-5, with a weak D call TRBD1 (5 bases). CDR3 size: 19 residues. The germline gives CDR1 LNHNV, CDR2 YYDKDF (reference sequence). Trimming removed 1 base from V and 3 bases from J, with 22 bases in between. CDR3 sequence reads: CATSRGFRQGGLVNQPQHF. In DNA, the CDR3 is TGTGCCACCAGCAGAGGATTTAGGCAGGGAGGTTTGGTCAATCAGCCCCAGCATTTT.

CDR3 DNA: TGTGCCAGCAGTGATAGGAGGGCTAATGAAAAACTGTTTTTT. As protein: CASSDRRANEKLFF. The V and J genes are TRBV25-1 and TRBJ1-4; D ambiguous. The germline V and J ends were trimmed by 3 bases and 3 bases, with 8 bases remaining between them. This CDR3 contains 14 residues. Germline CDR1 is MGHDK and CDR2 is SYGVNS.

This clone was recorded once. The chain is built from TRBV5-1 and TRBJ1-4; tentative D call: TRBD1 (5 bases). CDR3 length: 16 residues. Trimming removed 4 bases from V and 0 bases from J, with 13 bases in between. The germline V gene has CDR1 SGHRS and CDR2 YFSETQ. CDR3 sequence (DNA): TGCGCCAGCAGCCTGGGACCCCAAGCAACTAATGAAAAACTGTTTTTT. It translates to CASSLGPQATNEKLFF.

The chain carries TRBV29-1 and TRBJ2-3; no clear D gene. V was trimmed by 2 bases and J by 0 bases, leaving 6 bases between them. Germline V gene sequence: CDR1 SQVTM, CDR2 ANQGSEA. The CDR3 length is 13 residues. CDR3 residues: CSVELTSTDTQYF. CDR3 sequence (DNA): TGCAGCGTTGAATTGACGAGCACAGATACGCAGTATTTT.

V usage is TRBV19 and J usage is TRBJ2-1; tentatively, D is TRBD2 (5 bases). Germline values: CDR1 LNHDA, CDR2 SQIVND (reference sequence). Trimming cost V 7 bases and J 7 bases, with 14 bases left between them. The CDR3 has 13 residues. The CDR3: CASTRGLGNEQFF. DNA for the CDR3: TGTGCCAGTACTCGGGGTCTCGGGAATGAGCAGTTCTTC.